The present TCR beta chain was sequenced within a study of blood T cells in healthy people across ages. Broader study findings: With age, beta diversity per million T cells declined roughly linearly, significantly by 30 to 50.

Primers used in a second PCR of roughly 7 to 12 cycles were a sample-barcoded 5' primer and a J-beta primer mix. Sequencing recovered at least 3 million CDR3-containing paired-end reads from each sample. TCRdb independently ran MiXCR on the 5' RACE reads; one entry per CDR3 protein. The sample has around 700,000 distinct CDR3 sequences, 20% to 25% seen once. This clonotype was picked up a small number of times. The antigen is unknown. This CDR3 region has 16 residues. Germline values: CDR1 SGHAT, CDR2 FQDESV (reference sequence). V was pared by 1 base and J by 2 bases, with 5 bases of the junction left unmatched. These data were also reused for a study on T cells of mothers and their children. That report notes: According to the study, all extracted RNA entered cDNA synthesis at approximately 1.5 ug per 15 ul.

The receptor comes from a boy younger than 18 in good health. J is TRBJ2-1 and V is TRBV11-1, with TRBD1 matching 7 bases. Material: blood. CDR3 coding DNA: TGTGCCAGCAGCTTAGAGGGACAGCTCGCCTACAATGAGCAGTTCTTC. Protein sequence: CASSLEGQLAYNEQFF.